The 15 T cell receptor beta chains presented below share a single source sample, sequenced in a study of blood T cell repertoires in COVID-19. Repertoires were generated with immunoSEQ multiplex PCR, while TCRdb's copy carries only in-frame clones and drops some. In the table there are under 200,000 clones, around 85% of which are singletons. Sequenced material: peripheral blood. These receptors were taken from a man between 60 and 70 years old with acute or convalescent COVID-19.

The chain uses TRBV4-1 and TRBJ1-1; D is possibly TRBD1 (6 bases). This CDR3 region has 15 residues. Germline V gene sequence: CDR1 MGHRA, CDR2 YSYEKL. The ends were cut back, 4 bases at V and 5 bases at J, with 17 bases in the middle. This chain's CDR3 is CASSRPDSRKTEAFF. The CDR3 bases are TGCGCCAGCAGCCGCCCGGACAGTAGGAAAACTGAAGCTTTCTTT.

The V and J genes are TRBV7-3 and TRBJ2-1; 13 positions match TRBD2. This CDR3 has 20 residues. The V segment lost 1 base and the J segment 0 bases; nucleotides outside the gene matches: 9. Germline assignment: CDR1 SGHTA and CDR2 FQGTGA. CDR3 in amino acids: CASSLSATSGRTSSYNEQFF. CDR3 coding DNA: TGTGCCAGCAGCTTAAGTGCGACTAGCGGGAGGACCAGCTCCTACAATGAGCAGTTCTTC. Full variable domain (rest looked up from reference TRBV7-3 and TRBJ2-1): GAGVSQTPSNKVTEKGKYVELRCDPISGHTALYWYRQSLGQGPEFLIYFQGTGAADDSGLPNDRFFAVRPEGSVSTLKIQRTERGDSAVYLCASSLSATSGRTSSYNEQFFGPGTRLTVL.

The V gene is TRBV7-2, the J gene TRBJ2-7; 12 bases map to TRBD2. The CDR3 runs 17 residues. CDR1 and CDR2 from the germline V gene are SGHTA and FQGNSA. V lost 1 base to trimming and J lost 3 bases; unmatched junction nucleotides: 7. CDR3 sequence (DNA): TGTGCCAGCAGCTTAGGACCGCAACTAGCGGGAGGCTACGAGCAGTACTTC. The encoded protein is CASSLGPQLAGGYEQYF.

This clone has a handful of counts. The CDR3 DNA reads TGTGCCAGCAAGACAGATCCGTATAGTGAGCAGTTCTTC. Translation: CASKTDPYSEQFF. The chain has TRBV2 and TRBJ2-1; D is perhaps TRBD1 (5 bases). Per the germline V gene, CDR1 is SNHLY and CDR2 is FYNNEI. The CDR3 length is 13 residues. Between the trimmed V and J ends, which lost 7 bases and 9 bases, there was a span of 16 bases.

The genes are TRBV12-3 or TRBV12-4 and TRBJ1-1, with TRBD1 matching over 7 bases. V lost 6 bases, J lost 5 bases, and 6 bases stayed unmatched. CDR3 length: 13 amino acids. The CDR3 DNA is TGTGCCAGCAGCCTGGACAGGCGGACTGAAGCTTTCTTT. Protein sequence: CASSLDRRTEAFF.

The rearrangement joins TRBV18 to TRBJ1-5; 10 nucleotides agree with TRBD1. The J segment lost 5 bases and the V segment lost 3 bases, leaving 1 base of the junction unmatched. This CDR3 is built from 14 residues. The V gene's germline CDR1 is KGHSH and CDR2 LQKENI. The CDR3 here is CASSPGTGDQPQHF. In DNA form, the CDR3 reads TGTGCCAGCTCACCCGGGACAGGGGATCAGCCCCAGCATTTT.

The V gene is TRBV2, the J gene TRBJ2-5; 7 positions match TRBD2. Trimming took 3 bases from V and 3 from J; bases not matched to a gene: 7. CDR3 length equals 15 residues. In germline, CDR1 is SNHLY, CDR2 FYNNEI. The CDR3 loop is CASSDSLAEEETQYF. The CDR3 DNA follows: TGTGCCAGCAGTGACAGCCTAGCGGAGGAAGAGACCCAGTACTTC.

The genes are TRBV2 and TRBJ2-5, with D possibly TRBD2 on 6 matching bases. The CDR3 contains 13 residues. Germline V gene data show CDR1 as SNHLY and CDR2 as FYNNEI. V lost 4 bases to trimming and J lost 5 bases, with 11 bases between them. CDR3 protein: CASSAEGFETQYF. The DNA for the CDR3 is TGTGCCAGCAGTGCGGAGGGATTCGAGACCCAGTACTTC.

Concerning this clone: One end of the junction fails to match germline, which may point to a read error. This CDR3 reads CASSLSGTGVYF. CDR3 coding DNA: TGTGCCAGCAGTCTTTCCGGGACAGGAGTTTACTTT. V usage is TRBV6-5 and J usage is TRBJ1-1; TRBD1 matches 8 bases. Germline V lookup: CDR1 MNHEY, CDR2 SVGAGI. The CDR3 is 12 residues long.

The CDR3 nucleotides are TGTGCCAGCAGCCAAGATTTGGGGAGGAACTATGGCTACACCTTC. Its protein is CASSQDLGRNYGYTF. V and J are TRBV4-2 and TRBJ1-2; no reliable D call. Germline values: CDR1 LGHNA, CDR2 YNFKEQ. This CDR3 has 15 residues. V was clipped by 0 bases and J by 2 bases, with 10 bases between them.

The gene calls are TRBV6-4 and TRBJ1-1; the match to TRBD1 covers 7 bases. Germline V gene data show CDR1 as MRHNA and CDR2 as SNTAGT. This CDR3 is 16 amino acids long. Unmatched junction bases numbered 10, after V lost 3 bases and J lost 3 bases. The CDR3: CASSEVGGLLHTEAFF. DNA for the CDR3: TGTGCCAGCAGTGAGGTAGGGGGCCTTCTGCACACTGAAGCTTTCTTT.

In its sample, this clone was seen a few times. The CDR3 spells CATSDPGLAGGSTDTQYF. The CDR3 DNA reads TGTGCCACCAGTGATCCCGGACTAGCGGGAGGTAGCACAGATACGCAGTATTTT. The chain links TRBV24-1 to TRBJ2-3; 14 nucleotides align to TRBD2. Germline CDR1 KGHDR, CDR2 SFDVKD. V gave up 3 bases and J gave up 0 bases; unmatched junction bases: 4. This CDR3 comprises 18 residues.

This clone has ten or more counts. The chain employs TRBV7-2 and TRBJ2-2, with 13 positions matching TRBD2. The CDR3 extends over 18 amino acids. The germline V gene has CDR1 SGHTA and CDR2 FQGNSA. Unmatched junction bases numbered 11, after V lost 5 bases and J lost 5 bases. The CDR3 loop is CASSRRGLAGARTGELFF. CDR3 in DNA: TGTGCCAGCAGCAGACGCGGACTAGCGGGAGCAAGAACCGGGGAGCTGTTTTTT.

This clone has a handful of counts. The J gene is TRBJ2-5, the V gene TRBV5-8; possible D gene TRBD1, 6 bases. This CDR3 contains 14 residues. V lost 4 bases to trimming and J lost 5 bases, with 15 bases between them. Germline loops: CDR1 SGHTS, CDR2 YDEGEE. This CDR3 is CASSMLRGPETQYF. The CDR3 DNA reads TGTGCCAGCAGCATGCTCAGGGGACCGGAGACCCAGTACTTC.

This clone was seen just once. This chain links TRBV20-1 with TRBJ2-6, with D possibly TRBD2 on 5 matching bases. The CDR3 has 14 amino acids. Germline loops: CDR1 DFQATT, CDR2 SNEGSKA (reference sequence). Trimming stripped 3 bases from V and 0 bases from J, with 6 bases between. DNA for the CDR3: TGCAGTGCTAGTAGCGACTCTGGGGCCAACGTCCTGACTTTC. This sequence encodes CSASSDSGANVLTF.